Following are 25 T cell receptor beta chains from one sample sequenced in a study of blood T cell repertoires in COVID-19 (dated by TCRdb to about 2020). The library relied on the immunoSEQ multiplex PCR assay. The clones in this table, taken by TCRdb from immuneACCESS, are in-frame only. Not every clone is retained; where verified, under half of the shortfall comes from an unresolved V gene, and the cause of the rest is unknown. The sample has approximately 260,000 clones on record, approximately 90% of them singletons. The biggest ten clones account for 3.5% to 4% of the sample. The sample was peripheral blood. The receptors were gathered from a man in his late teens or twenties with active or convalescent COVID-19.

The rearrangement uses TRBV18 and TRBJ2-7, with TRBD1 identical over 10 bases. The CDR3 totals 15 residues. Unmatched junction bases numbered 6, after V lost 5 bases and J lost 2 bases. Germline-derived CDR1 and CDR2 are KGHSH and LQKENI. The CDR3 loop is CASSSTGGEPYEQYF. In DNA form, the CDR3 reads TGTGCCAGCTCATCGACAGGGGGCGAGCCCTACGAGCAGTACTTC. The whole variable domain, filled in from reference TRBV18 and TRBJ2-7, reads NAGVMQNPRHLVRRRGQEARLRCSPMKGHSHVYWYRQLPEEGLKFMVYLQKENIIDESGMPKERFSAEFPKEGPSILRIQQVVRGDSAAYFCASSSTGGEPYEQYFGPGTRLTVT.

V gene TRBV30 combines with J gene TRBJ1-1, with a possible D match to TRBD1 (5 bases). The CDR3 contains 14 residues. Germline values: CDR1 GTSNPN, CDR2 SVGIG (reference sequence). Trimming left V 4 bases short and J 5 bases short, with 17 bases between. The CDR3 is CAWTLGGSGTEAFF. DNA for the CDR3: TGTGCCTGGACCCTGGGGGGAAGCGGGACTGAAGCTTTCTTT.

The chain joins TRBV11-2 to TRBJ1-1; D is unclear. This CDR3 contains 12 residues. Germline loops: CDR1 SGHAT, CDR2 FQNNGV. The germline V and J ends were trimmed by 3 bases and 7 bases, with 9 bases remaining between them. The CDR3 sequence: CASSLGGFEAFF. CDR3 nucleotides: TGTGCCAGCAGCTTGGGAGGGTTTGAAGCTTTCTTT.

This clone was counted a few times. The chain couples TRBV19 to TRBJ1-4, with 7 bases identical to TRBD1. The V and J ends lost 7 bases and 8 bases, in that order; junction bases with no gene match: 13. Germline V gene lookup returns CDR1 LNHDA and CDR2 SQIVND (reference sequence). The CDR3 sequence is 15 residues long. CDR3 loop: CASKNRGFGEEKLFF. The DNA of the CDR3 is TGTGCCAGTAAGAACAGGGGTTTTGGAGAAGAAAAACTGTTTTTT.

The CDR3 DNA follows: TGTGCCAGTAGTATGGGGGGGGCTGTAGGCAATCAGCCCCAGCATTTT. Amino acid sequence: CASSMGGAVGNQPQHF. V gene TRBV19 combines with J gene TRBJ1-5, with a possible D match to TRBD1 (6 bases). CDR1 LNHDA and CDR2 SQIVND come from the germline V gene (reference sequence). CDR3 size: 16 residues. Trimming left V 3 bases short and J 2 bases short, with 14 bases between. The whole variable domain, filled in from reference TRBV19 and TRBJ1-5, reads DGGITQSPKYLFRKEGQNVTLSCEQNLNHDAMYWYRQDPGQGLRLIYYSQIVNDFQKGDIAEGYSVSREKKESFPLTVTSAQKNPTAFYLCASSMGGAVGNQPQHFGDGTRLSIL.

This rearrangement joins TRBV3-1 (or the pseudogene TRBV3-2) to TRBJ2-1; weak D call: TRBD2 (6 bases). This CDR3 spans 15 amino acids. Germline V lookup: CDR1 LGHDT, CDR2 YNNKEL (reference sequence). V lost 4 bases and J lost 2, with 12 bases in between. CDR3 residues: CASSLAGTPYNEQFF. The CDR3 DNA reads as TGTGCCAGCAGCCTCGCGGGAACCCCCTACAATGAGCAGTTCTTC.

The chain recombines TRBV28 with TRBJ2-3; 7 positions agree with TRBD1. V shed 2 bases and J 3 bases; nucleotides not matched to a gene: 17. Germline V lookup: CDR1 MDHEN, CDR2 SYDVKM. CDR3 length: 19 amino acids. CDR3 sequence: CASSLDPTSTGEVTDTQYF. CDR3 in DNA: TGTGCCAGCAGTTTAGACCCTACCAGCACAGGGGAAGTTACAGATACGCAGTATTTT.

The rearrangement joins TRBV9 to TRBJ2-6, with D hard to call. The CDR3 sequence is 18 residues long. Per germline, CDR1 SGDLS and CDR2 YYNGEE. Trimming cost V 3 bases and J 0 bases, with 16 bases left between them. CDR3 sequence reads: CASSGSLDFFSGANVLTF. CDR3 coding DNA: TGTGCCAGCAGCGGGTCCCTTGACTTTTTCTCTGGGGCCAACGTCCTGACTTTC.

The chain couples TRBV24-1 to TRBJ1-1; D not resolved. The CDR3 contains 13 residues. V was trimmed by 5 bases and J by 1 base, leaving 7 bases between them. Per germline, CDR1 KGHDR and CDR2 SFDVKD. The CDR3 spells CATSVGGNTEAFF. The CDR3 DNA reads TGTGCCACCAGTGTTGGCGGGAACACTGAAGCTTTCTTT.

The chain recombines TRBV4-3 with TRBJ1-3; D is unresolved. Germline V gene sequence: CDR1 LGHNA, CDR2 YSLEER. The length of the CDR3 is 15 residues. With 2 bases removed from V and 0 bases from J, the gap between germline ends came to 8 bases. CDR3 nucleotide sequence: TGCGCCAGCAGCCAATCTCACAGCTCTGGAAACACCATATATTTT. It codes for CASSQSHSSGNTIYF.

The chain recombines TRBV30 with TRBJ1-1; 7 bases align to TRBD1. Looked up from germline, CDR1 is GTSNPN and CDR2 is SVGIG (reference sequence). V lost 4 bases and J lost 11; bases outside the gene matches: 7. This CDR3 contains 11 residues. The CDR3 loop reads CAWTGGPWAFF. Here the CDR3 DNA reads TGTGCCTGGACAGGGGGACCGTGGGCTTTCTTT.

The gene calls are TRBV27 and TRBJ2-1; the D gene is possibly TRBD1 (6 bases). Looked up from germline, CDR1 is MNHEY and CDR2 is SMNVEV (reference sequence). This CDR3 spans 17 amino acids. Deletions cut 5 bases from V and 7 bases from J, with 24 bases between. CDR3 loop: CASSPLNDRLTGNEQFF. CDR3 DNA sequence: TGTGCCAGCAGTCCCCTTAACGACAGGTTAACTGGGAATGAGCAGTTCTTC.

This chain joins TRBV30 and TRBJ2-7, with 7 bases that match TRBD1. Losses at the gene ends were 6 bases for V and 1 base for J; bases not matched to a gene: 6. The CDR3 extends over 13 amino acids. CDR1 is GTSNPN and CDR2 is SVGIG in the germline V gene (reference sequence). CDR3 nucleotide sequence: TGTGCCTGTAACCGGGACAGTTCCTACGAGCAGTACTTC. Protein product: CACNRDSSYEQYF.

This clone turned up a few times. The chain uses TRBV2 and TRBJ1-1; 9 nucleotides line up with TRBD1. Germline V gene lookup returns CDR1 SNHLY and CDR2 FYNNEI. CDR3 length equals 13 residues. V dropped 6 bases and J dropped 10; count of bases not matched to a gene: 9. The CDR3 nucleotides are TGTGCCAGCAGGGTGGCAGGGACAGGGAGAGCTTTCTTT. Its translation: CASRVAGTGRAFF.

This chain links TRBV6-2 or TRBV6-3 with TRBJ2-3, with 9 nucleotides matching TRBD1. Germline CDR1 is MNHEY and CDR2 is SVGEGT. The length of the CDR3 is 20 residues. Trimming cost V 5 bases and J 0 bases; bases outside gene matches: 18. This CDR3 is CASSPRPGQGRDTSTDTQYF. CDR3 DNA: TGTGCCAGCAGTCCGCGACCGGGACAGGGACGAGATACTAGCACAGATACGCAGTATTTT.

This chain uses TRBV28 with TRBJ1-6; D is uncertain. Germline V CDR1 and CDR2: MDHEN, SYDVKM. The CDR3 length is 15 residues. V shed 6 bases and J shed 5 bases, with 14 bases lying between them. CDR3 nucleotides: TGTGCCAGCAGCACCCCCGGGGTGGATAATTCACCCCTCCACTTT. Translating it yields CASSTPGVDNSPLHF.

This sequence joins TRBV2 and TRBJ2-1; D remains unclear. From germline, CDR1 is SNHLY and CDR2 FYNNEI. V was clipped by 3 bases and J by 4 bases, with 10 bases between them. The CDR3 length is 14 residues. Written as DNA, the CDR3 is TGTGCCAGCAGTGAGTCTTCCCCTTACAATGAGCAGTTCTTC. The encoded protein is CASSESSPYNEQFF.

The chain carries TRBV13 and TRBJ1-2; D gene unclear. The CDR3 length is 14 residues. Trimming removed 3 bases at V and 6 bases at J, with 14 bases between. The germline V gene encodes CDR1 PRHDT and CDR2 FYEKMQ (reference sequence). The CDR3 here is CASSLEDGSHGYTF. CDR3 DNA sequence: TGTGCCAGCAGCTTGGAGGATGGTAGCCATGGCTACACCTTC.

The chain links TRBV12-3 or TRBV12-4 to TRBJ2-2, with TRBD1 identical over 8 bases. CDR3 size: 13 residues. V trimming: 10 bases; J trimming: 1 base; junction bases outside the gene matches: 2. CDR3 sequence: CATGTGNTGELFF. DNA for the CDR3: TGTGCCACCGGGACAGGGAACACCGGGGAGCTGTTTTTT.

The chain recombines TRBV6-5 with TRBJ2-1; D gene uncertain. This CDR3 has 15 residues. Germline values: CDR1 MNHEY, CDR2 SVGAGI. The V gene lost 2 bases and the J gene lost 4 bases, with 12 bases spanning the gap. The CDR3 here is CASSYQSDSYNEQFF. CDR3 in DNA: TGTGCCAGCAGTTACCAGAGCGATAGTTACAATGAGCAGTTCTTC.

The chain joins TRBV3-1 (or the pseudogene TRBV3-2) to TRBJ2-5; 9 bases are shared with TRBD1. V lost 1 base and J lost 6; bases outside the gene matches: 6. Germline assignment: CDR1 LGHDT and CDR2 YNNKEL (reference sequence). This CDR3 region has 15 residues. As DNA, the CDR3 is TGTGCCAGCAGCCAAGTTTCGGGACAGGGAAAGACCCAGTACTTC. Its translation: CASSQVSGQGKTQYF.

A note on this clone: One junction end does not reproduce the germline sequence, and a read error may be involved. The CDR3 nucleotides are TGTGCTAGCAGCACAGACAGAGGATCAGATACGCAGTATTTT. Its protein is CASSTDRGSDTQYF. The chain carries TRBV7-7 and TRBJ2-3, with D possibly matching TRBD1 (5 bases). This CDR3 spans 14 amino acids. Germline V gives CDR1 SSHAT, CDR2 FNYEAQ (reference sequence).

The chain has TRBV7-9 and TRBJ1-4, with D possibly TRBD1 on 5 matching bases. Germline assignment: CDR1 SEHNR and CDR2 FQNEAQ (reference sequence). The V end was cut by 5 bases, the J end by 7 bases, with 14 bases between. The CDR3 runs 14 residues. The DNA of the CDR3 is TGTGCCAGCAGCCGCGACAGTCGAGGTGAAAAACTGTTTTTT. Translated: CASSRDSRGEKLFF.

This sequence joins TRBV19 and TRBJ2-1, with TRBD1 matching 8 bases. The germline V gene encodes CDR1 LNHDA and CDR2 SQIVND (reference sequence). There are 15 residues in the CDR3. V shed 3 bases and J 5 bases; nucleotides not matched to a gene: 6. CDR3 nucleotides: TGTGCCAGTAGTATGGGGACAGGATGGGACAATGAGCAGTTCTTC. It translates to CASSMGTGWDNEQFF.

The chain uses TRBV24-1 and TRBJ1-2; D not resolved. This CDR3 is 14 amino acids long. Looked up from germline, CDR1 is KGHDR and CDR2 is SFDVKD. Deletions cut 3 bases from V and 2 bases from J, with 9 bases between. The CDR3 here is CATSDPPQNYGYTF. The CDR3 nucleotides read TGTGCCACCAGTGATCCCCCCCAGAACTATGGCTACACCTTC.